This T cell receptor beta chain was identified in a study of blood T cell repertoires in COVID-19. Original processing methods: Amplification of reference gene primers provided the estimated nucleated cell counts. Generated by immunoSEQ multiplex PCR, the TCRdb table keeps only in-frame clones and is missing some. D and trimming come from the DNA, and the V and J calls and clone size come from that table. Of 200,000 to 250,000 clones listed, approximately 83% are singletons. The TCR sequence derives from an older woman who had recovered from COVID-19. The sequenced sample was PBMCs or T cells enriched from blood (not recorded which).

For the CDR3, the DNA is TGTGCTAGTGGGCTTTCACCGGGACAGGGGTTCTCTGGAAACACCATATATTTT. This gives the protein CASGLSPGQGFSGNTIYF. This chain uses TRBV12-5 with TRBJ1-3; TRBD1 agrees at 10 bases. There are 18 residues in the CDR3. Germline V CDR1 and CDR2: LGHNT, FRNRAP. The junction had 11 bases not matched to a gene; V was cut back by 6 bases and J by 0 bases.